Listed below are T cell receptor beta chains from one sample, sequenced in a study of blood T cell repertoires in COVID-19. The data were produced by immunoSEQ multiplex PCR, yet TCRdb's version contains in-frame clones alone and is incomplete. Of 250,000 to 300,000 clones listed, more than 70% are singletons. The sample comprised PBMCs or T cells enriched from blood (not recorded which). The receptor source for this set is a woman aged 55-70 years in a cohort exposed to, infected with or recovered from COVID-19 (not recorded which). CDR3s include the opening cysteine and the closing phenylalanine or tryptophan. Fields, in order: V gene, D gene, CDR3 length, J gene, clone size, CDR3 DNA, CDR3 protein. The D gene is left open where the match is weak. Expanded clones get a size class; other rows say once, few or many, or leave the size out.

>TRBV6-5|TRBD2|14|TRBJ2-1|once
TGTGCCAGCAGATCCGGGGGGGCTGCGCACGAGCAGTTCTTC
CASRSGGAAHEQFF
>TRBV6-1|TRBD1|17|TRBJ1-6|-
TGTGCCAGCAGTGAAGCGCTCGGACAGGGGTGGAATTCACCCCTCCACTTT
CASSEALGQGWNSPLHF
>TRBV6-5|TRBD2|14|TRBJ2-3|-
TGTGCCAGCAGATTCGACCCTCAGCGGGACACGCAGTATTTT
CASRFDPQRDTQYF
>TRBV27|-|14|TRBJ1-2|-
TGTGCCAGCAGTTTCGCGGGAATTAAAGGGGGCTACACCTTC
CASSFAGIKGGYTF
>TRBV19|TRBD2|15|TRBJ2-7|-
TGTGCCAGTAGAACCGGGACTAGTGGAACCTACGAGCAGTACTTC
CASRTGTSGTYEQYF
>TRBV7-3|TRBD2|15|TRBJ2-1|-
TGTGCCAGCAGCCGACTAGCGGGAGGTCACAATGAGCAGTTCTTC
CASSRLAGGHNEQFF
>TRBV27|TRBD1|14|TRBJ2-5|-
TGTGCCAGCCGACAAGGGACAGGGTGGGAGACCCAGTACTTC
CASRQGTGWETQYF
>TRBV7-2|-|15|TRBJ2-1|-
TGTGCCAGCACCCCTGGCCTTCGCTCCTACAATGAGCAGTTCTTC
CASTPGLRSYNEQFF
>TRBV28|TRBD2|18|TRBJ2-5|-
TGTGCCAGCAGTGCCACTAGCGGGAGTAGGTCAGGGCAAGAGACCCAGTACTTC
CASSATSGSRSGQETQYF
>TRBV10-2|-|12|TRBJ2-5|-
TGCGCCAGCAGAACAGGGTTGGAGACCCAGTACTTC
CASRTGLETQYF
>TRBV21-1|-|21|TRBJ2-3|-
TGTGCCAGCAAAAGGGTCCACTGGAGACTAGCGGAATCTTCTAGCACAGATACGCAGTATTTT
CASKRVHWRLAESSSTDTQYF
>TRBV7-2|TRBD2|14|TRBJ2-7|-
TGTGCCAGCAGCGTGAGCGGGAGTCGGTACGAGCAGTACTTC
CASSVSGSRYEQYF
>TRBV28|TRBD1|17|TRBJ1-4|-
TGTGCCAGCAGTTTGCAGACAGGGAAGAGAACTAATGAAAAACTGTTTTTT
CASSLQTGKRTNEKLFF
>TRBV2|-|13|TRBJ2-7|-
TGTGCCAGCAGTGTAAAAGCTGCATACGAGCAGTACTTC
CASSVKAAYEQYF
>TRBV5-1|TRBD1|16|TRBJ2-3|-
TGCGCCAGCAGCTCCCGACAGGGGGGTGGCACAGATACGCAGTATTTT
CASSSRQGGGTDTQYF
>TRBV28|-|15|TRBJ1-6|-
TGTGCCAGCGCCGCTTGGGGGCAGGGAAATTCACCCCTCCACTTT
CASAAWGQGNSPLHF
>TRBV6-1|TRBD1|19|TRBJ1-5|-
TGTGCCAGCAGTGGGCCCCCACTCGGGGACAGGGGCCCCAATCAGCCCCAGCATTTT
CASSGPPLGDRGPNQPQHF
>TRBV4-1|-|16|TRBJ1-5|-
TGCGCCAGCAGCCAGGGGGGTGGCAGGGCTTATCAGCCCCAGCATTTT
CASSQGGGRAYQPQHF
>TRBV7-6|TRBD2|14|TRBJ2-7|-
TGTGCCAGCAGTACCAGCGGGAGTTCCTACGAGCAGTACTTC
CASSTSGSSYEQYF
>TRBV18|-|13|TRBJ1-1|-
TGTGCCAGCTCACCAGTTATGAACACTGAAGCTTTCTTT
CASSPVMNTEAFF
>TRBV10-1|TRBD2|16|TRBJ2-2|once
TGCGCCAGCAGTGAAGGGACTAGCGGGAGACGAGGGGAGCTGTTTTTT
CASSEGTSGRRGELFF
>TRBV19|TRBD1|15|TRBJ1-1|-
TGTGCCAGTAGTCGACAGGGTCCCCGTAACACTGAAGCTTTCTTT
CASSRQGPRNTEAFF
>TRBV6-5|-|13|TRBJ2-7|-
TGTGCCAGCCGAGCGCCACCTACCTACGAGCAGTACTTC
CASRAPPTYEQYF
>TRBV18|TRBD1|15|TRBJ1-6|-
TGTGCCAGCTCACCGGGACAGGGGGCAGGATCACCCCTCCACTTT
CASSPGQGAGSPLHF